This T cell receptor (beta chain) was recovered during a study of vaccination and CD4 T cells after COVID-19. Turning to the study itself: Recovered-phase convalescent patients showed SARS-CoV-2 positivity by nasal swab PCR; roughly ten were mild, one severe. Participants got two doses of BNT162b2 or mRNA-1273 vaccine. Collection of post-COVID samples occurred a median about 100 days after diagnosis, spanning a range of 35 to 161.

TCRdb re-called the PCR reads through MiXCR, storing one row per CDR3 protein. The table has some 29,000 distinct CDR3 sequences, 50% seen once; the top ten hold approximately 6.1%. This CDR3 has 15 amino acids. Germline values: CDR1 LNHDA, CDR2 SQIVND (reference sequence). The V and J ends lost 3 bases and 3 bases respectively, with 12 bases between them. This clonotype was observed a handful of times. Time point meaning: late sampling 161 to 241 days after vaccination in a few convalescent patients. This material consisted of CD4+ T cells from blood, taken about 7 months after SARS-CoV-2 vaccination. J is TRBJ2-1 and V is TRBV19; D may be TRBD1 or TRBD2 (5 bases each). This clonotype was obtained from a human donor who had recovered from COVID-19. This chain's CDR3 is CASSISGTYYNEQFF. The CDR3 bases are TGTGCCAGTAGTATTTCGGGGACCTACTACAATGAGCAGTTCTTC. Together with reference TRBV19 and TRBJ2-1, the CDR3 gives the full variable domain: DGGITQSPKYLFRKEGQNVTLSCEQNLNHDAMYWYRQDPGQGLRLIYYSQIVNDFQKGDIAEGYSVSREKKESFPLTVTSAQKNPTAFYLCASSISGTYYNEQFFGPGTRLTVL.